These T cell receptor beta chains were read from a single sample in a study of blood T cell repertoires in COVID-19. Sequencing used immunoSEQ multiplex PCR; TCRdb keeps in-frame clones, though not all of them. The sample lists about 34,000 clones, roughly 90% occurring once. The sequenced sample consisted of peripheral blood. The receptors derive from a man between 60 and 75 years old with active or convalescent COVID-19. Both conserved end residues are part of each CDR3. A D gene is named only where the DNA matches it firmly. The size field is filled for only some rows; it gives once, few, many or a size class.

V	D	J	size	CDR3	DNA
TRBV5-1	NA	TRBJ2-5	NA	CASSSLGPRETQYF	TGCGCCAGCAGCTCTTTGGGGCCTCGGGAGACCCAGTACTTC
TRBV5-8	TRBD1	TRBJ1-2	NA	CASSLQGAGYGYTF	TGTGCCAGCAGCTTGCAGGGGGCAGGGTATGGCTACACCTTC
TRBV24-1	TRBD1	TRBJ1-2	NA	CATSDPGTEDGYTF	TGTGCCACCAGTGACCCCGGGACAGAGGATGGCTACACCTTC
TRBV2	NA	TRBJ1-1	NA	CASSGVRNTEAFF	TGTGCCAGCAGTGGAGTAAGGAACACTGAAGCTTTCTTT
TRBV5-1	TRBD2	TRBJ2-5	NA	CASSLTSGGMETQYF	TGCGCCAGCAGCCTTACTAGCGGGGGGATGGAGACCCAGTACTTC
TRBV5-6	NA	TRBJ2-1	NA	CASSLARGYNEQFF	TGTGCCAGCAGCTTGGCACGGGGGTACAATGAGCAGTTCTTC
TRBV7-3	NA	TRBJ1-6	NA	CASSPGQLNSPLHF	TGTGCCAGCAGCCCCGGACAGCTTAATTCACCCCTCCACTTT
TRBV6-5	NA	TRBJ2-5	NA	CASSRGSGETQYF	TGTGCCAGCAGTCGGGGGAGCGGTGAGACCCAGTACTTC
TRBV28	TRBD2	TRBJ2-1	NA	CASTLGTSGTYNEQFF	TGTGCCAGCACCCTCGGGACTAGCGGGACCTACAATGAGCAGTTCTTC
TRBV7-8	TRBD2	TRBJ2-5	NA	CASSSGLAGGPLKETQYF	TGTGCCAGCAGCTCGGGACTAGCGGGAGGGCCACTTAAAGAGACCCAGTACTTC
TRBV27	TRBD1	TRBJ1-1	NA	CASSPRQGATMNTEAFF	TGTGCCAGCAGCCCAAGACAGGGGGCTACCATGAACACTGAAGCTTTCTTT
TRBV19	TRBD1	TRBJ2-7	NA	CASSKPGQGCEQYF	TGTGCCAGTAGTAAACCGGGACAGGGCTGCGAGCAGTACTTC
TRBV29-1	NA	TRBJ1-2	NA	CSVEREPYHGYTF	TGCAGCGTTGAGAGGGAACCCTACCATGGCTACACCTTC
TRBV28	NA	TRBJ2-5	NA	CASSLLGGTVETQYF	TGTGCCAGCAGCCTATTAGGGGGTACGGTAGAGACCCAGTACTTC
TRBV10-1	NA	TRBJ2-3	NA	CATRGTETDTQYF	TGCGCCACCCGAGGGACTGAGACAGATACGCAGTATTTT
TRBV3-1/TRBV3-2	NA	TRBJ2-7	NA	CASSLLGTFYEQYF	TGTGCCAGCAGCCTCTTAGGGACTTTCTACGAGCAGTACTTC
TRBV11-2	TRBD2	TRBJ2-1	once	CASNPGLAGVGEQFF	TGTGCCAGCAACCCGGGCCTAGCGGGAGTCGGTGAGCAGTTCTTC
TRBV25-1	TRBD2	TRBJ2-1	NA	CASSESAGAGNEQFF	TGTGCCAGCAGTGAATCAGCGGGGGCAGGCAATGAGCAGTTCTTC
TRBV11-2	NA	TRBJ2-7	NA	CASSFTGENEQYF	TGTGCCAGCAGCTTTACCGGGGAGAACGAGCAGTACTTC
TRBV10-3	NA	TRBJ1-3	NA	CAISDFSGNTIYF	TGTGCCATCAGTGACTTCTCTGGAAACACCATATATTTT
TRBV15	TRBD1	TRBJ1-5	NA	CATSTYRGRPPQHF	TGTGCCACCAGCACGTACAGGGGACGGCCGCCCCAGCATTTT
TRBV15	NA	TRBJ1-1	once	CATSRDLGHLNTEAFF	TGTGCCACCAGCAGAGATCTTGGACACCTGAACACTGAAGCTTTCTTT
TRBV1	NA	TRBJ2-1	NA	CTSSQARLAGDNEQFF	TGCACCAGCAGCCAGGCCAGACTAGCGGGCGACAATGAGCAGTTCTTC
TRBV28	NA	TRBJ2-5	NA	CASSSLLGGQQETQYF	TGTGCCAGCAGTAGCTTATTGGGGGGGCAGCAAGAGACCCAGTACTTC
TRBV5-6	TRBD2	TRBJ2-3	once	CASSHRRTSGKTDTQYF	TGTGCCAGCAGCCATCGCCGGACTAGCGGGAAGACAGATACGCAGTATTTT
TRBV25-1	NA	TRBJ1-1	NA	CASSEFITGPGTEAFF	TGTGCCAGCAGTGAGTTTATTACAGGCCCCGGGACTGAAGCTTTCTTT
TRBV5-1	NA	TRBJ1-2	NA	CASSSEGGGYTF	TGCGCCAGCAGCTCGGAGGGCGGTGGCTACACCTTC